One and the same sample provided the 10 T cell receptor beta chains below, sequenced in a study of response to subunit inactivated influenza vaccine. Each CDR3 protein is one row after TCRdb ran MiXCR on the RT-PCR reads. The sample carries approximately 680,000 distinct CDR3 sequences, 15% to 18% recorded once. Source: PBMCs from blood, taken 11 to 12 days after vaccination. These receptors originate from a man aged 45-60 years who received an inactivated influenza vaccine.

The chain couples TRBV5-1 to TRBJ2-5; 7 bases align to TRBD1. CDR1 and CDR2 (germline): SGHRS, YFSETQ. J was trimmed by 3 bases and V by 4 bases; bases with no gene match: 12. CDR3 length: 16 residues. The CDR3 nucleotides read TGCGCCAGCAGCGTAGGGGGCTCCGGATCCGAAGAGACCCAGTACTTC. It encodes CASSVGGSGSEETQYF.

This clonotype was detected ten times or more. The rearrangement links TRBV4-1 to TRBJ1-5; D not resolved. The V gene lost 0 bases and the J gene lost 3 bases, with 12 bases spanning the gap. This CDR3 region has 16 residues. Germline CDR1 and CDR2: MGHRA and YSYEKL. CDR3 in amino acids: CASSQDFGVNNQPQHF. The DNA for the CDR3 is TGCGCCAGCAGCCAAGATTTCGGGGTGAACAATCAGCCCCAGCATTTT.

This clonotype was seen repeatedly, ten times or more. The gene calls are TRBV3-1 and TRBJ1-2; no clear D gene. From germline, CDR1 is LGHDT and CDR2 YNNKEL (reference sequence). With 2 bases removed from V and 0 bases from J, the gap between germline ends came to 4 bases. The CDR3 has 13 amino acids. Here the CDR3 reads CASSQFSNYGYTF. CDR3 coding DNA: TGTGCCAGCAGCCAATTTTCTAACTATGGCTACACCTTC.

This clonotype has a handful of counts. The chain is built from TRBV7-2 and TRBJ2-1, with unresolved D. V was shortened by 4 bases and J by 6 bases, with 10 bases between the two germline ends. Germline CDR1 and CDR2: SGHTA and FQGNSA. The CDR3 covers 13 residues. The CDR3 bases are TGTGCCAGCAGCTCCACTTACGCCAATGAGCAGTTCTTC. This encodes CASSSTYANEQFF. Based on the CDR3 plus reference TRBV7-2 and TRBJ2-1, the full variable domain is GAGVSQSPSNKVTEKGKDVELRCDPISGHTALYWYRQSLGQGLEFLIYFQGNSAPDKSGLPSDRFSAERTGGSVSTLTIQRTQQEDSAVYLCASSSTYANEQFFGPGTRLTVL.

The chain carries TRBV12-3 or TRBV12-4 and TRBJ2-2; D unclear. The CDR3 extends over 13 amino acids. Trimming removed 7 bases at V and 8 bases at J, with 14 bases between. Here the CDR3 DNA reads TGTGCCAGCATCCCGAGACTGAGAGGGGAGCTGTTTTTT. It yields the protein CASIPRLRGELFF.

V is TRBV6-1 and J is TRBJ2-3; D is ambiguous. Trimming took off 6 bases at V and 2 bases at J, with 12 bases between the two ends. CDR3 length: 14 residues. Germline V gene data show CDR1 as MNHNS and CDR2 as SASEGT. The CDR3 sequence: CASRPEEYTDTQYF. The CDR3 DNA reads TGTGCCAGCAGGCCTGAAGAATACACAGATACGCAGTATTTT.

This clonotype turned up a few times. The chain carries TRBV27 and TRBJ2-7; 7 bases align to TRBD2. The J segment lost 7 bases and the V segment lost 2 bases, leaving 11 bases of the junction unmatched. This CDR3 has 15 amino acids. The germline V gene has CDR1 MNHEY and CDR2 SMNVEV (reference sequence). The CDR3 sequence is CASSLIAGFWGEQYF. CDR3 coding DNA: TGTGCCAGCAGTTTAATAGCGGGCTTTTGGGGGGAGCAGTACTTC.

Only a few counts were recorded for this clonotype. The rearrangement joins TRBV7-9 to TRBJ1-2, with D possibly TRBD1 on 5 matching bases. This CDR3 region has 15 residues. Trimming removed 1 base from V and 5 bases from J, with 14 bases in between. Germline V gene data show CDR1 as SEHNR and CDR2 as FQNEAQ (reference sequence). The CDR3 DNA sequence: TGTGCCAGCAGCTTAGATCCAGGGATTGCGTATGGCTACACCTTC. Protein sequence: CASSLDPGIAYGYTF.

The genes are TRBV7-9 and TRBJ2-1, with 9 bases identical to TRBD2. The CDR3 has 15 amino acids. The V and J ends lost 2 bases and 9 bases, in that order; junction bases with no gene match: 8. Germline assignment: CDR1 SEHNR and CDR2 FQNEAQ (reference sequence). The CDR3 sequence is CASSLSGGGASEQFF. The CDR3 DNA reads TGTGCCAGCAGCTTATCTGGCGGGGGGGCGAGTGAGCAGTTCTTC.

This clonotype appeared many times. The chain uses TRBV21-1 and TRBJ2-2; the table assigns TRBD2, which was not confirmed against the DNA. TRBV21-1 is a documented pseudogene. This CDR3 comprises 17 residues. The CDR3 DNA reads as TGTGCCAGCAGCCACCCGGGACTAGCGGGGAACACCGGGGAGCTGTTTTTT. Protein sequence: CASSHPGLAGNTGELFF.